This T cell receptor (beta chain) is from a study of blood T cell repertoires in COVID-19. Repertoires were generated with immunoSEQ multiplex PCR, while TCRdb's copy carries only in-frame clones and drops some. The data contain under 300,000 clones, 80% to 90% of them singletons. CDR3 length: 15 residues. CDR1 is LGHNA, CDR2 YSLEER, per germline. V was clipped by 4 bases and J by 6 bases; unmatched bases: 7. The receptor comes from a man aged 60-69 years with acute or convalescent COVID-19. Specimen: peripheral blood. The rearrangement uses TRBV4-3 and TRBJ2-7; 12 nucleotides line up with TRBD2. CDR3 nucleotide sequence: TGCGCCAGCAGCCGGTCGACTAGCGGGAGAAGCGAGCAGTACTTC. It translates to CASSRSTSGRSEQYF.